These 19 T cell receptor beta chains came from one sample sequenced in a study of T cell responses to AZD1222 COVID-19 vaccine. Data came from immunoSEQ multiplex PCR; TCRdb stores just in-frame clones and leaves some out. The table includes about 110,000 clones, around 87% detected once. This specimen consisted of peripheral blood, obtained 28 days after the second AZD1222 dose. All receptors derive from an adult who received the AZD1222 COVID-19 vaccine.

This clone was seen only once. This chain links TRBV5-4 with TRBJ2-2; 11 bases align to TRBD1. CDR3 size: 17 residues. Germline assignment: CDR1 SGHNT and CDR2 YYREEE (reference sequence). Trimming at V came to 4 bases and at J to 6 bases, leaving 11 bases not matched to a gene. CDR3 bases: TGTGCCAGCAGCCGGGTTAGCGGACAGGGGGCGCCCGGGGAGCTGTTTTTT. As protein: CASSRVSGQGAPGELFF.

This clone was seen only a few times. V is TRBV6-5 and J is TRBJ2-1, with D maybe TRBD2 (6 bases). Trimming took off 6 bases at V and 12 bases at J, with 12 bases between the two ends. Germline V gene sequence: CDR1 MNHEY, CDR2 SVGAGI. This CDR3 is 11 amino acids long. The CDR3 here is CASRTRDVQFF. The CDR3 DNA reads TGTGCCAGCAGGACGCGGGACGTGCAGTTCTTC.

This chain links TRBV2 with TRBJ2-7; 10 nucleotides align to TRBD2. The junction had 21 bases not matched to a gene; V was cut back by 6 bases and J by 7 bases. This CDR3 region has 18 residues. Germline CDR1 and CDR2: SNHLY and FYNNEI. The CDR3 sequence: CASSDRGFLASGSGEQYF. For the CDR3, the DNA is TGTGCCAGCAGCGATCGGGGTTTTTTGGCTAGCGGGAGTGGTGAGCAGTACTTC.

The chain links TRBV6-5 to TRBJ1-1; a possible D gene is TRBD1 (5 bases). The germline gives CDR1 MNHEY, CDR2 SVGAGI. The CDR3 is 15 amino acids. Trimming stripped 5 bases from V and 4 bases from J, with 17 bases between. CDR3 protein: CASSPSWGWGTEAFF. The CDR3 DNA follows: TGTGCCAGCAGTCCCTCATGGGGCTGGGGCACTGAAGCTTTCTTT.

The rearrangement links TRBV6-5 to TRBJ2-7, with D possibly matching TRBD1 (5 bases). The germline gives CDR1 MNHEY, CDR2 SVGAGI. The CDR3 totals 12 residues. Trimming left V 6 bases short and J 2 bases short, with 8 bases between. CDR3: CASRGHTYEQYF. CDR3 bases: TGTGCCAGCAGGGGGCATACCTACGAGCAGTACTTC.

The J gene is TRBJ1-2, the V gene TRBV30, with TRBD1 matching 8 bases. In germline, CDR1 is GTSNPN, CDR2 SVGIG (reference sequence). This CDR3 is built from 15 residues. The V and J ends lost 3 bases and 4 bases, in that order; junction bases with no gene match: 10. CDR3 DNA sequence: TGTGCCTGGAGCCCCCTGGCAGGGGGCAGCTATGGCTACACCTTC. Translation gives CAWSPLAGGSYGYTF.

The chain links TRBV6-1 to TRBJ1-3; no clear D. V lost 2 bases and J lost 0, with 11 bases in between. This CDR3 comprises 16 residues. The germline V gene has CDR1 MNHNS and CDR2 SASEGT. In DNA, the CDR3 is TGTGCCAGCAGTGAACAACCCCAGAGCTCTGGAAACACCATATATTTT. As protein: CASSEQPQSSGNTIYF.

This chain connects TRBV5-1 to TRBJ2-3; D perhaps matches TRBD2 (6 bases). This CDR3 spans 14 amino acids. Germline V gene lookup returns CDR1 SGHRS and CDR2 YFSETQ. V lost 3 bases and J 3 bases, leaving 11 bases between the germline ends. CDR3 region: CASSSGTLTDTQYF. The CDR3 DNA reads as TGCGCCAGCAGCTCCGGGACTCTTACAGATACGCAGTATTTT.

This rearrangement joins TRBV28 to TRBJ1-1, with 10 nucleotides matching TRBD1. The CDR3 sequence is 15 residues long. Looked up from germline, CDR1 is MDHEN and CDR2 is SYDVKM. V gave up 2 bases and J gave up 4 bases; unmatched junction bases: 4. The CDR3 DNA reads TGTGCCAGCAGTTTACCCCGGACAGGGGGCACTGAAGCTTTCTTT. Translating gives CASSLPRTGGTEAFF.

The chain employs TRBV19 and TRBJ2-7; 9 bases align to TRBD2. CDR1 LNHDA and CDR2 SQIVND come from the germline V gene (reference sequence). The CDR3 sequence is 15 residues long. V was clipped by 3 bases and J by 5 bases; unmatched bases: 8. CDR3: CASSIEAGGLHEQYF. In nucleotides, the CDR3 is TGTGCCAGTAGTATTGAGGCGGGGGGGCTACACGAGCAGTACTTC.

The chain links TRBV12-5 to TRBJ2-2; TRBD1 matches 9 bases. Germline assignment: CDR1 LGHNT and CDR2 FRNRAP. V trimming: 1 base; J trimming: 1 base; junction bases outside the gene matches: 1. The CDR3 length is 16 residues. CDR3 nucleotide sequence: TGTGCTAGTGGTTTGGGACAGGGGGTGAACACCGGGGAGCTGTTTTTT. Its translation: CASGLGQGVNTGELFF.

The CDR3 region has the DNA TGTGCCAGCAGCTTAGGACAGGGACGGACTGAAGCTTTCTTT. Protein: CASSLGQGRTEAFF. The chain uses TRBV7-9 and TRBJ1-1, with 7 bases identical to TRBD1. This CDR3 contains 14 residues. J was trimmed by 5 bases and V by 1 base; bases with no gene match: 4. CDR1 is SEHNR, CDR2 FQNEAQ, per germline (reference sequence).

The rearrangement links TRBV3-1 (or the pseudogene TRBV3-2) to TRBJ1-6; D remains ambiguous. V gave up 1 base and J gave up 9 bases, with 7 bases separating them. Germline lookup yields CDR1 LGHDT and CDR2 YNNKEL (reference sequence). CDR3 length: 13 residues. The CDR3 protein is CASSQGEGSPLHF. As DNA, the CDR3 is TGTGCCAGCAGCCAAGGGGAGGGTTCACCCCTCCACTTT.

The V and J genes are TRBV7-6 and TRBJ1-1, with D tentatively TRBD1 (5 bases). Trimming pared 1 base from V and 3 bases from J, leaving 12 bases between. The CDR3 has 15 amino acids. CDR1 SGHVS and CDR2 FNYEAQ come from the germline V gene. The CDR3 sequence is CASSLGGVPDTEAFF. CDR3 nucleotide sequence: TGTGCCAGCAGCTTAGGGGGCGTTCCGGACACTGAAGCTTTCTTT.

The J gene is TRBJ2-6, the V gene TRBV28; no clear D. The CDR3 consists of 16 residues. Germline V lookup: CDR1 MDHEN, CDR2 SYDVKM. V lost 10 bases and J lost 0, with 16 bases in between. The CDR3 nucleotides are TGTGCCATCCCGTCGGTGGCGAACTCTGGGGCCAACGTCCTGACTTTC. Encoded protein: CAIPSVANSGANVLTF.

The chain employs TRBV5-4 and TRBJ2-1; D is possibly TRBD2 (7 bases). The CDR3 spans 13 residues. V was shortened by 0 bases and J by 9 bases, with 10 bases between the two germline ends. Looked up from germline, CDR1 is SGHNT and CDR2 is YYREEE (reference sequence). The CDR3 nucleotides read TGTGCCAGCAGCTTGGAGGGGGGGGCTGAGCAGTTCTTC. It codes for CASSLEGGAEQFF.

V usage is TRBV6-5 and J usage is TRBJ2-7; D possibly corresponds to TRBD1 (5 bases). With 6 bases removed from V and 0 bases from J, the gap between germline ends came to 9 bases. Germline CDR1 and CDR2: MNHEY and SVGAGI. CDR3 size: 13 residues. CDR3: CASRSGYSYEQYF. In nucleotides, the CDR3 is TGTGCCAGCAGGTCAGGGTACTCCTACGAGCAGTACTTC.

This clone was counted a single time. This chain connects TRBV7-9 to TRBJ2-1, with D maybe TRBD1 (5 bases). Germline CDR1 and CDR2: SEHNR and FQNEAQ (reference sequence). The CDR3 consists of 15 residues. Trimming pared 2 bases from V and 3 bases from J, leaving 11 bases between. In DNA, the CDR3 is TGTGCCAGCAGCTTATATTTAGGGGACTACAATGAGCAGTTCTTC. Translating gives CASSLYLGDYNEQFF.

This chain links TRBV9 with TRBJ1-1; 8 nucleotides agree with TRBD1. The trim removed 3 bases at V and 1 base at J, leaving 11 bases unmatched. This CDR3 contains 17 residues. Germline CDR1 SGDLS, CDR2 YYNGEE. CDR3 bases: TGTGCCAGCAGCGCCACGCACCTAGGGACAGGGAACACTGAAGCTTTCTTT. This translates into CASSATHLGTGNTEAFF.